The 6 T cell receptor beta chains below were found in one sample sequenced in a study of T cells in Graves' hyperthyroidism and ophthalmopathy. Authors of the study amplified TCR beta CDR3 regions from RNA transcripts. In the first-round RT-PCR of the TCR CDR3, the HTBI primer set was used. MiXCR was run by TCRdb on the multiplex PCR reads, yielding one entry per CDR3 protein. In the table there are approximately 530,000 distinct CDR3 sequences, 15% to 20% of which are singletons. Sequenced: blood. All receptors come from a young woman with Graves' hyperthyroidism.

This sequence joins TRBV3-1 and TRBJ2-5, with D perhaps being TRBD1 or TRBD2 (5 bases each). CDR1 LGHDT and CDR2 YNNKEL come from the germline V gene (reference sequence). The CDR3 contains 16 residues. V lost 4 bases to trimming and J lost 2 bases, with 17 bases between them. In DNA form, the CDR3 reads TGTGCCAGCAGCCGAGGCGTAAGGGACGAGCAAGAGACCCAGTACTTC. It yields the protein CASSRGVRDEQETQYF.

In its sample, this clonotype was seen a few times. V usage is TRBV5-1 and J usage is TRBJ1-1; 9 bases are shared with TRBD1. The CDR3 loop spans 16 amino acids. Looked up from germline, CDR1 is SGHRS and CDR2 is YFSETQ. J lost 4 bases, V lost 0 bases, and 7 bases had no gene match. CDR3 region: CASSLGDRVRITEAFF. The CDR3 coding sequence is TGCGCCAGCAGCTTGGGGGACAGGGTTCGAATCACTGAAGCTTTCTTT.

This clonotype was detected a few times. V usage is TRBV20-1 and J usage is TRBJ2-3; 11 bases fit TRBD2. The CDR3 spans 15 residues. In germline, CDR1 is DFQATT, CDR2 SNEGSKA (reference sequence). Germline trimming cut 6 bases from V and 6 bases from J; bases unmatched to any gene: 11. The CDR3 is CSAAPLAGGGDTQYF. In nucleotides, the CDR3 is TGCAGTGCCGCGCCCCTAGCGGGAGGCGGGGATACGCAGTATTTT.

This clonotype was counted many times. V is TRBV18 and J is TRBJ2-5; D call uncertain. In germline, CDR1 is KGHSH, CDR2 LQKENI. V was cut by 3 bases and J by 7 bases, with 6 bases left in between. CDR3 length: 11 residues. The CDR3 coding sequence is TGTGCCAGCTCACCTTCCGGGACCCAGTACTTC. Amino acid sequence: CASSPSGTQYF.

This clonotype turned up a few times. The V gene is TRBV20-1, the J gene TRBJ1-5; 8 bases match TRBD1. Germline V gives CDR1 DFQATT, CDR2 SNEGSKA (reference sequence). The CDR3 extends over 13 amino acids. CDR3 bases: TGCAGCGCAGACAGGGGCACTAATCAGCCCCAGCATTTT. Its protein product is CSADRGTNQPQHF.

With regard to this clonotype: The germline gene is not matched at one end of the junction; a read error may be the cause. CDR3 bases: TGTGCCAGCAGCCAAGGCGCGGGTAGGAAGTATGGCTACAGCTTC. Protein sequence: CASSQGAGRKYGYSF. J is TRBJ1-2 and V is TRBV3-1; D gene uncertain. Looked up from germline, CDR1 is LGHDT and CDR2 is YNNKEL (reference sequence). The CDR3 contains 15 residues.